These 3 T cell receptor beta chains originate from one sample sequenced in a study of persistence of HIV-infected CD4 T cells. This was the immunoSEQ version 4 assay in survey mode. The protocol was immunoSEQ multiplex PCR, while the TCRdb copy is restricted to in-frame clones and leaves out a portion. The repertoire includes tens of thousands of clones, roughly 82% of them detected once, and nearly 6.5% sits in the top ten. Lysates of CMV-infected fibroblasts at about 10 ug/mL stimulated these cells. CD40L/CD69 double-negative CD45RO-high memory CD4+ T cells were collected. The antigens these receptors bind are not known. Sequencing was performed on CD4+ T cells sorted from PBMCs after approximately 19-hour stimulation, taken from a patient who received antiretroviral therapy. The receptor set was obtained from an adult woman with HIV who was CMV-seropositive.

The chain employs TRBV4-3 and TRBJ2-2; D gene ambiguous. Germline CDR1 LGHNA, CDR2 YSLEER. V lost 4 bases and J 2 bases, leaving 8 bases between the germline ends. This CDR3 contains 14 residues. The CDR3 nucleotides are TGCGCCAGCAGCCGTGGTCCAAACACCGGGGAGCTGTTTTTT. It is translated as CASSRGPNTGELFF.

The rearrangement uses TRBV7-6 and TRBJ2-2; 9 bases line up with TRBD2. Germline trimming cut 7 bases from V and 5 bases from J; bases unmatched to any gene: 8. The CDR3 runs 15 residues. CDR1 is SGHVS and CDR2 is FNYEAQ in the germline V gene. The CDR3 spells CASTVGSGGTGELFF. CDR3 in DNA: TGTGCCAGCACCGTCGGAAGCGGGGGGACCGGGGAGCTGTTTTTT. The full variable domain, rest sourced from reference TRBV7-6 and TRBJ2-2, is GAGVSQSPRYKVTKRGQDVALRCDPISGHVSLYWYRQALGQGPEFLTYFNYEAQQDKSGLPNDRFSAERPEGSISTLTIQRTEQRDSAMYRCASTVGSGGTGELFFGEGSRLTVL.

CDR3 protein: CASRDRGGTEAFF. The CDR3 nucleotides read TGTGCCAGCAGAGACAGGGGAGGTACTGAAGCTTTCTTT. This chain uses TRBV6-5 with TRBJ1-1; 8 nucleotides align to TRBD1. V shed 6 bases, J shed 5 bases, and the junction held 5 bases outside the gene matches. Looked up from germline, CDR1 is MNHEY and CDR2 is SVGAGI. This CDR3 has 13 residues.